This TCR beta chain originates from a study of CD8+CD57+ T cells in acquired aplastic anemia. The authors sequenced patients whose flow cytometry had shown CD8+CD57+ cell expansion. The V gene's germline CDR1 is SNHLY and CDR2 FYNNEI. Trimming left V 6 bases short and J 0 bases short, with 6 bases between. There are 13 residues in the CDR3. Profiles of TCR beta VDJ and CDR3 were generated from a genomic DNA template. TCRdb fed the reads into MiXCR, producing one record per CDR3 protein. The repertoire holds 100,000 to 150,000 distinct CDR3 sequences, with about two fifths as singletons. Study-wide results and limits: In CD8+ cells, Simpson's diversity showed no significant difference between patients and controls.

Turning to this clonotype: Its target is not known.

V usage is TRBV2 and J usage is TRBJ2-1; weak D call: TRBD2 (5 bases). Sequencing was carried out using sorted CD4+, CD8+, or CD8+CD57+ T cells (not recorded which) from PBMCs. The clonotype originates from a human donor with aplastic anemia. Written as DNA, the CDR3 is TGTGCCAGCAGAGGGAGCTCCTACAATGAGCAGTTCTTC. This translates into CASRGSSYNEQFF. The full variable domain, completed using reference TRBV2 and TRBJ2-1, is EPEVTQTPSHQVTQMGQEVILRCVPISNHLYFYWYRQILGQKVEFLVSFYNNEISEKSEIFDDQFSVERPDGSNFTLKIRSTKLEDSAMYFCASRGSSYNEQFFGPGTRLTVL.